These 25 T cell receptor beta chains were all obtained from the same sample, sequenced in a study of spatial heterogeneity in lung cancer. Study-level points and caveats: In tumors, expanded intratumoral alpha and beta TCR counts tracked mutation counts.

TCRdb passed the 5' RACE reads through MiXCR, listing each CDR3 protein once. Of 4,500 to 6,500 distinct CDR3 sequences detected, over 4% appear once; the ten largest clones hold approximately 23%. Time point noted: sample taken at primary tumor resection. No antigen is known for these receptors. This specimen was lung tumor tissue, taken at surgery. These receptors came from a male donor with early-stage non-small cell lung cancer.

There are many counts of this clonotype. The chain links TRBV19 to TRBJ2-1; the D gene is possibly TRBD2 (6 bases). CDR1 is LNHDA and CDR2 is SQIVND in the germline V gene (reference sequence). The CDR3 runs to 15 residues. The germline V and J ends were trimmed by 3 bases and 3 bases, with 12 bases remaining between them. CDR3 bases: TGTGCCAGTAGTATGGCGGAGGGAGGCTACAATGAGCAGTTCTTC. This translates into CASSMAEGGYNEQFF. The whole variable domain, filled in from reference TRBV19 and TRBJ2-1, reads DGGITQSPKYLFRKEGQNVTLSCEQNLNHDAMYWYRQDPGQGLRLIYYSQIVNDFQKGDIAEGYSVSREKKESFPLTVTSAQKNPTAFYLCASSMAEGGYNEQFFGPGTRLTVL.

This clonotype was picked up many times. The chain links TRBV10-3 to TRBJ2-2; perhaps TRBD2 as D (5 bases). Germline values: CDR1 ENHRY, CDR2 SYGVKD. The germline V and J ends were trimmed by 10 bases and 0 bases, with 15 bases remaining between them. The CDR3 consists of 15 residues. CDR3 amino acids: CATGITNPNTGELFF. The DNA for the CDR3 is TGTGCCACGGGAATTACTAACCCGAACACCGGGGAGCTGTTTTTT.

This clonotype was observed many times. The chain has TRBV27 and TRBJ2-5; TRBD1 agrees at 7 bases. V trimming: 0 bases; J trimming: 5 bases; junction bases outside the gene matches: 9. The CDR3 sequence is 16 residues long. Germline loops: CDR1 MNHEY, CDR2 SMNVEV (reference sequence). The CDR3 DNA is TGTGCCAGCAGTTTATCCCGGACAGGAAGTAAGGAGACCCAGTACTTC. This gives the protein CASSLSRTGSKETQYF.

Ten or more counts support this clonotype. The rearrangement joins TRBV7-2 to TRBJ2-5; D tentatively reads TRBD1 or TRBD2 (5 bases each). Germline assignment: CDR1 SGHTA and CDR2 FQGNSA. The CDR3 consists of 15 residues. V shed 5 bases and J shed 4 bases, with 17 bases lying between them. The CDR3 spells CASSLRDLFRETQYF. For the CDR3, the DNA is TGTGCCAGCAGCCTCCGGGACCTATTCAGAGAGACCCAGTACTTC.

This clonotype was seen more than once but under ten times. The rearrangement uses TRBV20-1 and TRBJ2-7; the match to TRBD1 covers 11 bases. CDR1 and CDR2 from the germline V gene are DFQATT and SNEGSKA (reference sequence). The CDR3 runs 15 residues. J was trimmed by 9 bases and V by 0 bases; bases with no gene match: 10. The CDR3 loop reads CSARDRDRGRRRQYF. CDR3 coding DNA: TGCAGTGCTAGAGACCGGGACAGGGGGAGGAGACGGCAGTACTTC.

By its share, this clonotype is medium-sized. This sequence joins TRBV10-3 and TRBJ2-5; D remains ambiguous. V lost 6 bases, J lost 0 bases, and 5 bases lay in between. This CDR3 has 12 residues. Germline loops: CDR1 ENHRY, CDR2 SYGVKD. CDR3 sequence (DNA): TGTGCCATCAGGGCAAACCAAGAGACCCAGTACTTC. It yields the protein CAIRANQETQYF.

This clonotype is medium-sized (0.01 to 0.1%) within its sample. The gene calls are TRBV2 and TRBJ1-5; D is uncertain. Deletions cut 4 bases from V and 4 bases from J, with 11 bases between. From germline, CDR1 is SNHLY and CDR2 FYNNEI. The CDR3 runs 14 residues. CDR3 nucleotide sequence: TGTGCCAGCAGTGGTGTTCTCCAGAATCAGCCCCAGCATTTT. Translated: CASSGVLQNQPQHF.

By proportion, this clonotype is medium-sized. This sequence joins TRBV5-5 and TRBJ2-2; TRBD1 agrees at 8 bases. The J segment lost 1 base and the V segment lost 6 bases, leaving 2 bases of the junction unmatched. The CDR3 loop spans 14 amino acids. Germline loops: CDR1 SGHKS, CDR2 YYEKEE (reference sequence). CDR3 amino acids: CASKTGGNTGELFF. The CDR3 nucleotides are TGTGCCAGCAAAACAGGGGGGAACACCGGGGAGCTGTTTTTT.

In this sample, this clonotype is medium-sized. The chain combines TRBV28 with TRBJ1-6, with a weak D call TRBD1 (6 bases). This CDR3 region has 14 residues. V was clipped by 6 bases and J by 13 bases, with 19 bases between them. Germline V CDR1 and CDR2: MDHEN, SYDVKM. The CDR3 coding sequence is TGTGCCAGCAGAGTTTATAAGGATCAGGGGCCCCTCCACTTT. This encodes CASRVYKDQGPLHF.

This clonotype was picked up many times. The V gene is TRBV5-5, the J gene TRBJ2-7, with TRBD2 matching 9 bases. Germline CDR1 reads SGHKS; CDR2 reads YYEKEE (reference sequence). Unmatched junction bases numbered 1, after V lost 2 bases and J lost 4 bases. This CDR3 region has 13 residues. The CDR3, as DNA: TGTGCCAGCAGCTTAACTAGCGGGTACGAGCAGTACTTC. As protein: CASSLTSGYEQYF.

This clonotype was seen repeatedly, ten times or more. One end of the junction varies from germline; a read error may be responsible. The rearrangement links TRBV18 to TRBJ2-7; D gene uncertain. This CDR3 has 11 amino acids. The V gene's germline CDR1 is KGHSH and CDR2 LQKENI. CDR3 loop: CVSSPSYEQYF. In DNA form, the CDR3 reads TGTGTCAGCTCCCCCTCATACGAGCAGTACTTC.

This clonotype was counted at least ten times. The chain employs TRBV6-2 or TRBV6-3 and TRBJ2-1; unclear D gene. The CDR3 totals 16 residues. V lost 5 bases and J 3 bases, leaving 17 bases between the germline ends. Germline assignment: CDR1 MNHEY and CDR2 SVGEGT. CDR3 loop: CASSTPPRSFYNEQFF. DNA for the CDR3: TGTGCCAGCAGTACCCCGCCGAGGAGCTTCTACAATGAGCAGTTCTTC.

This clonotype was seen many times. This chain connects TRBV2 to TRBJ1-5; D may be TRBD1 (5 bases). The germline V gene encodes CDR1 SNHLY and CDR2 FYNNEI. This CDR3 has 15 amino acids. V was trimmed by 7 bases and J by 3 bases, leaving 16 bases between them. The CDR3 DNA reads as TGTGCCAGCACCCCAGCGGGGCAACCCAATCAGCCCCAGCATTTT. Encoded protein: CASTPAGQPNQPQHF.

Ten or more counts support this clonotype. The CDR3: CSVSRGQGYGYTF. CDR3 DNA: TGCAGCGTTTCCAGGGGGCAAGGCTATGGCTACACCTTC. V gene TRBV29-1 combines with J gene TRBJ1-2; 8 bases fit TRBD1. Germline V gives CDR1 SQVTM, CDR2 ANQGSEA. V lost 5 bases and J lost 4; bases outside the gene matches: 6. This CDR3 is built from 13 residues. Full variable domain (outside the CDR3, taken from reference TRBV29-1 and TRBJ1-2): SAVISQKPSRDICQRGTSLTIQCQVDSQVTMMFWYRQQPGQSLTLIATANQGSEATYESGFVIDKFPISRPNLTFSTLTVSNMSPEDSSIYLCSVSRGQGYGYTFGSGTRLTVV.

This clonotype was observed many times. The rearrangement joins TRBV12-3 or TRBV12-4 to TRBJ2-3, with 9 bases matching TRBD2. The CDR3 has 16 amino acids. After removal of 4 bases from V and 2 bases from J, the junction contained 7 bases not matched to a gene. In DNA form, the CDR3 reads TGTGCCAGCAGTTATGGGCTAGCGGGGCACACAGATACGCAGTATTTT. Amino acids: CASSYGLAGHTDTQYF.

This clonotype was counted many times. This chain uses TRBV4-1 with TRBJ2-5, with 11 bases that match TRBD1. V lost 4 bases to trimming and J lost 0 bases; unmatched junction nucleotides: 4. This CDR3 comprises 16 residues. Per the germline V gene, CDR1 is MGHRA and CDR2 is YSYEKL. This CDR3 reads CASSLGTGGDQETQYF. CDR3 nucleotides: TGCGCCAGCAGCCTTGGGACAGGGGGAGACCAAGAGACCCAGTACTTC.

This clonotype has ten or more counts. The chain joins TRBV28 to TRBJ2-5, with D maybe TRBD1 (6 bases). The germline CDR1 and CDR2 sequences are MDHEN and SYDVKM. Trimming took 6 bases from V and 5 from J, leaving 19 bases between them. The CDR3 sequence is 15 residues long. The CDR3 loop reads CASSYPLVQGETQYF. For the CDR3, the DNA is TGTGCCAGCAGCTACCCATTGGTACAGGGCGAGACCCAGTACTTC. Full variable domain (rest looked up from reference TRBV28 and TRBJ2-5): DVKVTQSSRYLVKRTGEKVFLECVQDMDHENMFWYRQDPGLGLRLIYFSYDVKMKEKGDIPEGYSVSREKKERFSLILESASTNQTSMYLCASSYPLVQGETQYFGPGTRLLVL.

This clonotype was seen ten or more times. J is TRBJ1-6 and V is TRBV7-2; the match to TRBD1 covers 7 bases. The junction had 6 bases not matched to a gene; V was cut back by 4 bases and J by 6 bases. The length of the CDR3 is 15 residues. Per the germline V gene, CDR1 is SGHTA and CDR2 is FQGNSA. Here the CDR3 DNA reads TGTGCCAGCAGCTCAGCCAGGGGGTTTAATTCACCCCTCCACTTT. It translates to CASSSARGFNSPLHF.

This clonotype is termed large. V usage is TRBV4-3 and J usage is TRBJ2-1; no firm D call. The germline CDR1 and CDR2 sequences are LGHNA and YSLEER. Between the trimmed V and J ends, which lost 0 bases and 0 bases, there was a span of 12 bases. This CDR3 is 17 amino acids long. CDR3 residues: CASSQDLRIGSYNEQFF. CDR3 coding DNA: TGCGCCAGCAGCCAAGATCTGAGGATAGGCTCCTACAATGAGCAGTTCTTC.

By share of the sample, this clonotype is medium-sized. The chain joins TRBV9 to TRBJ1-3; no clear D gene. The V gene lost 3 bases and the J gene lost 7 bases, with 8 bases spanning the gap. The CDR3 is made up of 12 amino acids. Germline V gene data show CDR1 as SGDLS and CDR2 as YYNGEE. The CDR3 DNA reads as TGTGCCAGCAGCGGCGACGGGAACACCATATATTTT. Translated: CASSGDGNTIYF.

This clonotype was seen at least ten times. This chain uses TRBV4-2 with TRBJ1-4; D is perhaps TRBD1 (5 bases). CDR1 is LGHNA, CDR2 YNFKEQ, per germline. V lost 4 bases to trimming and J lost 7 bases, with 16 bases between them. The CDR3 has 15 amino acids. CDR3 bases: TGTGCCAGCAGCCCTATCCTCGGGACGGGTGAAAAACTGTTTTTT. Translating it yields CASSPILGTGEKLFF.

In DNA, the CDR3 is TGTGCCAGCAGCTTGGGACAGGAGGCCTACGAGCAGTACTTC. Amino acid sequence: CASSLGQEAYEQYF. This chain connects TRBV13 to TRBJ2-7; 8 bases line up with TRBD1. The CDR3 runs 14 residues. Per the germline V gene, CDR1 is PRHDT and CDR2 is FYEKMQ (reference sequence). Losses at the gene ends were 3 bases for V and 2 bases for J; bases not matched to a gene: 3.

This clonotype has ten or more counts. The chain has TRBV28 and TRBJ2-1; D remains ambiguous. Germline V gives CDR1 MDHEN, CDR2 SYDVKM. The CDR3 totals 11 residues. Trimming removed 3 bases at V and 8 bases at J, with 5 bases between. This CDR3 reads CASSFFHEQFF. The CDR3 nucleotides are TGTGCCAGCAGTTTTTTCCATGAGCAGTTCTTC.

Ten or more counts support this clonotype. The chain carries TRBV5-5 and TRBJ2-7; D unclear. The CDR3 is made up of 11 amino acids. Trimming left V 4 bases short and J 3 bases short, with 5 bases between. From germline, CDR1 is SGHKS and CDR2 YYEKEE (reference sequence). CDR3 DNA: TGTGCCAGCAGCGTGGGCTACGAGCAGTACTTC. It specifies CASSVGYEQYF.

This clonotype was seen ten or more times. The genes are TRBV6-1 and TRBJ1-5, with D perhaps matching TRBD1 (5 bases). Germline CDR1 is MNHNS and CDR2 is SASEGT. Deletions cut 4 bases from V and 1 base from J, with 11 bases between. This CDR3 is built from 15 residues. CDR3 bases: TGTGCCAGCAGTGCCCTATGGGGCAGCAATCAGCCCCAGCATTTT. It translates to CASSALWGSNQPQHF.